This passage covers 17 T cell receptor beta chains from one sample sequenced in a study of a mutant IDH1 vaccine in newly diagnosed glioma. Sequencing was performed with immunoSEQ multiplex PCR; in TCRdb, only in-frame clones are kept and a portion is missing. This table has about 67,000 clones, about 87% appearing once. Their target antigens are unknown. Noted time point: week 23, last vaccination. Doses of 300 ug of mutant IDH1 20-mer peptide were given with topical imiquimod. The material was PBMCs, obtained from a glioma patient whose treatment included an IDH1 peptide vaccine. These receptors were obtained from a man aged 18 to 30 with glioma.

This clone was seen once. This chain joins TRBV11-1 and TRBJ1-1; D unresolved. Between the trimmed V and J ends, which lost 5 bases and 0 bases, there was a span of 7 bases. The germline V gene encodes CDR1 SGHAT and CDR2 FQDESV (reference sequence). The CDR3 extends over 13 amino acids. The chain's CDR3 is CASSPELNTEAFF. As DNA, the CDR3 is TGTGCCAGCAGCCCGGAGCTGAACACTGAAGCTTTCTTT.

This chain uses TRBV30 with TRBJ1-6, with no clear D. Deletions cut 0 bases from V and 3 bases from J, with 15 bases between. The CDR3 is 17 residues long. Germline values: CDR1 GTSNPN, CDR2 SVGIG (reference sequence). The CDR3 coding sequence is TGTGCCTGGAGTGTACTGGCCGGGGTGGTCTATAATTCACCCCTCCACTTT. This sequence encodes CAWSVLAGVVYNSPLHF. Looking up the rest from reference TRBV30 and TRBJ1-6 gives the full variable domain: SQTIHQWPATLVQPVGSPLSLECTVEGTSNPNLYWYRQAAGRGLQLLFYSVGIGQISSEVPQNLSASRPQDRQFILSSKKLLLSDSGFYLCAWSVLAGVVYNSPLHFGNGTRLTVT.

In its sample, this clone was seen a few times. The CDR3 nucleotides read TGCGCCAGCAAGGTGGAGGTGAACACTGAAGCTTTCTTT. Translation gives CASKVEVNTEAFF. The rearrangement links TRBV5-1 to TRBJ1-1, with D unresolved. CDR1 is SGHRS and CDR2 is YFSETQ in the germline V gene. V lost 6 bases and J 0 bases, leaving 9 bases between the germline ends. CDR3 length: 13 amino acids. The full variable domain, rest sourced from reference TRBV5-1 and TRBJ1-1, is KAGVTQTPRYLIKTRGQQVTLSCSPISGHRSVSWYQQTPGQGLQFLFEYFSETQRNKGNFPGRFSGRQFSNSRSEMNVSTLELGDSALYLCASKVEVNTEAFFGQGTRLTVV.

This clone has only one observation. The CDR3 is CASRDGPNTGELFF. In DNA, the CDR3 is TGTGCCAGTAGGGACGGACCGAACACCGGGGAGCTGTTTTTT. The chain recombines TRBV19 with TRBJ2-2; no definite D call. Germline V lookup: CDR1 LNHDA, CDR2 SQIVND (reference sequence). V was trimmed by 6 bases and J by 0 bases, leaving 8 bases between them. The length of the CDR3 is 14 residues.

The chain employs TRBV5-6 and TRBJ2-3; D gene ambiguous. V lost 5 bases to trimming and J lost 2 bases, with 24 bases between them. Looked up from germline, CDR1 is SGHDT and CDR2 is YYEEEE. The CDR3 spans 18 residues. The CDR3 bases are TGTGCCAGCAGTCTGATAGGGCGGACCTCACGTTACACAGATACGCAGTATTTT. This codes for CASSLIGRTSRYTDTQYF.

The chain couples TRBV11-1 to TRBJ2-6, with D possibly TRBD1 on 6 matching bases. Germline V lookup: CDR1 SGHAT, CDR2 FQDESV (reference sequence). The CDR3 has 15 amino acids. V was pared by 5 bases and J by 1 base, with 9 bases between. Here the CDR3 DNA reads TGTGCCAGCAGCCATAGGGGGTCTGGGGCCAACGTCCTGACTTTC. Amino acid sequence: CASSHRGSGANVLTF.

CDR3 loop: CASSRGPTYEQYF. CDR3 in DNA: TGTGCCAGCAGTAGGGGCCCAACATACGAGCAGTACTTC. The V call is TRBV2, the J call TRBJ2-7; D possibly corresponds to TRBD1 (5 bases). Looked up from germline, CDR1 is SNHLY and CDR2 is FYNNEI. This CDR3 region has 13 residues. Trimming pared 5 bases from V and 4 bases from J, leaving 12 bases between.

This chain connects TRBV4-2 to TRBJ2-1; D is unresolved. This CDR3 contains 15 residues. The germline V gene has CDR1 LGHNA and CDR2 YNFKEQ. V lost 0 bases and J lost 4, with 10 bases in between. The chain's CDR3 is CASSQDRPEYNEQFF. CDR3 sequence (DNA): TGTGCCAGCAGCCAAGATCGCCCGGAATACAATGAGCAGTTCTTC.

The rearrangement links TRBV2 to TRBJ2-7; 7 bases are a match to TRBD1. Per the germline V gene, CDR1 is SNHLY and CDR2 is FYNNEI. CDR3 length equals 15 residues. Trimming cost V 6 bases and J 0 bases; bases outside gene matches: 8. CDR3 amino acids: CASSPDRTRSYEQYF. DNA of the CDR3: TGTGCCAGCAGCCCGGACAGGACACGCTCCTACGAGCAGTACTTC.

In its sample, this clone was seen once. This sequence joins TRBV5-1 and TRBJ1-2, with 10 bases lining up with TRBD1. Germline trimming cut 0 bases from V and 8 bases from J; bases unmatched to any gene: 7. This CDR3 contains 15 residues. Germline CDR1 SGHRS, CDR2 YFSETQ. Written as DNA, the CDR3 is TGCGCCAGCAGCTTGGTGGTGACAGGGGGCTTAGGCTACACCTTC. Amino acid sequence: CASSLVVTGGLGYTF. Based on the CDR3 plus reference TRBV5-1 and TRBJ1-2, the full variable domain is KAGVTQTPRYLIKTRGQQVTLSCSPISGHRSVSWYQQTPGQGLQFLFEYFSETQRNKGNFPGRFSGRQFSNSRSEMNVSTLELGDSALYLCASSLVVTGGLGYTFGSGTRLTVV.

The chain joins TRBV4-3 to TRBJ2-2; 7 nucleotides agree with TRBD2. This CDR3 spans 19 amino acids. The germline V gene encodes CDR1 LGHNA and CDR2 YSLEER. V shed 0 bases and J 2 bases; nucleotides not matched to a gene: 12. CDR3 DNA: TGCGCCAGCAGCCAAGATCCCGGCGGGGGTTACCTTAACACCGGGGAGCTGTTTTTT. Its translation: CASSQDPGGGYLNTGELFF.

The chain is built from TRBV30 and TRBJ2-7; the D is unclear. This CDR3 contains 12 residues. Germline CDR1 reads GTSNPN; CDR2 reads SVGIG (reference sequence). The ends were cut back, 0 bases at V and 4 bases at J, with 7 bases in the middle. This CDR3 reads CAWSVSNYEQYF. DNA for the CDR3: TGTGCCTGGAGTGTATCTAATTACGAGCAGTACTTC.

This chain links TRBV30 with TRBJ2-4; 9 nucleotides agree with TRBD2. V lost 4 bases to trimming and J lost 6 bases; unmatched junction nucleotides: 7. The germline gives CDR1 GTSNPN, CDR2 SVGIG (reference sequence). The CDR3 length is 14 residues. CDR3 in DNA: TGTGCCTGGAAGGCTAGCGGGACCCCAAACATTCAGTACTTC. It encodes CAWKASGTPNIQYF.

The chain employs TRBV4-1 and TRBJ2-7; unclear D gene. This CDR3 has 13 amino acids. The germline V gene has CDR1 MGHRA and CDR2 YSYEKL. V was pared by 0 bases and J by 2 bases, with 5 bases between. Here the CDR3 reads CASSQDIAYEQYF. The CDR3 nucleotides are TGCGCCAGCAGCCAAGATATAGCCTACGAGCAGTACTTC.

This clone appeared a few times. This chain links TRBV9 with TRBJ1-2, with 9 bases matching TRBD1. V lost 4 bases and J lost 1; bases outside the gene matches: 5. There are 15 residues in the CDR3. The germline CDR1 and CDR2 sequences are SGDLS and YYNGEE. The CDR3 protein is CASSPGTGINYGYTF. CDR3 in DNA: TGTGCCAGCAGCCCTGGGACAGGGATTAACTATGGCTACACCTTC.

This clone was seen more than once but under ten times. The gene calls are TRBV9 and TRBJ2-2, with D uncertain. There are 14 residues in the CDR3. From germline, CDR1 is SGDLS and CDR2 YYNGEE. Deletions cut 1 base from V and 2 bases from J, with 6 bases between. Here the CDR3 DNA reads TGTGCCAGCAGCGTAAGTCCAAACACCGGGGAGCTGTTTTTT. Its protein is CASSVSPNTGELFF.

The chain carries TRBV29-1 and TRBJ2-7; the D gene is possibly TRBD1 (6 bases). CDR3 length: 14 amino acids. Trimming shortened V by 3 bases and J by 6 bases, and 18 bases separated the two germline ends. Germline V gene sequence: CDR1 SQVTM, CDR2 ANQGSEA. CDR3 nucleotide sequence: TGCAGCGTTGAGTCCCCCACAGGGCATGGCGAGCAGTACTTC. Amino acid sequence: CSVESPTGHGEQYF.